This TCR beta chain originates from a study of shared clonotypes between healthy human individuals. Donors comprised healthy HIV-negative adults lacking recent acute infections or vaccinations. The CDR3 loop spans 12 amino acids. Trimming left V 5 bases short and J 5 bases short, with 6 bases between. CDR1 and CDR2 (germline): PRHDT, FYEKMQ (reference sequence). This clone was found once. Its specificity is unknown. The study, taken as a whole, reports: Relative to clonotypes present in all four donors, those not shared had lower generation probabilities.

Per the original data handling: Junction-only sequences produced by ImmunoSEQ had no quality scores, so filtering differed. The assay was immunoSEQ multiplex PCR, and TCRdb's table has in-frame clones only and misses some. The DNA gave D and trimming, while V, J and clone size come from that table. This sample carries around 690,000 clones, about nine tenths of them seen once, and the ten largest clones take 34%. The rearrangement uses TRBV13 and TRBJ2-2, with D maybe TRBD1 (6 bases). Specimen: memory CD8+ T cells from PBMCs. As to subset: CD45RO+ cells pooled with CCR7-negative TemRA cells. The clonotype was recovered from a man between 18 and 35 years old in good health. Some clones in this sample may be carry-over from other donors' samples. The CDR3 protein is CASSQGTGELFF. DNA of the CDR3: TGTGCCAGCAGCCAGGGGACCGGGGAGCTGTTTTTT.